The rows below give T cell receptor beta chains drawn from one sample of a study of shared clonotypes between healthy human individuals. The method was immunoSEQ multiplex PCR; TCRdb's version includes in-frame clones alone and lacks a portion of them. The sample has some 790,000 clones, roughly 72% seen once. The sample comprised memory CD4+ T cells sorted from blood. The origin of the receptors is a woman aged 25 to 39 in good health. Both conserved end residues are part of each CDR3. A D gene is named only where the DNA matches it firmly. Expanded clones are given a class, and other clones once, few, many or no size at all.

TRBD2,TRBV10-3,TRBJ2-2,few,TGTGCCATCAGCGGGACTAGCGGGACGGGGGAGCTGTTTTTT,CAISGTSGTGELFF
NA,TRBV2,TRBJ1-2,NA,TGTGCCAGCAGGGGTGGGACTACTATTGGGGGCTACACCTTC,CASRGGTTIGGYTF
TRBD1,TRBV6-1,TRBJ2-2,NA,TGTGCCAGCAGTGAAGGTCCCACGGCCAGGGGGTACTCCACCGGGGAGCTGTTTTTT,CASSEGPTARGYSTGELFF
NA,TRBV28,TRBJ2-1,NA,TGTGCCAGCAGTCGTGGGAGGTACAATGAGCAGTTCTTC,CASSRGRYNEQFF
TRBD2,TRBV19,TRBJ2-1,NA,TGTGCCAGTACCACCGGACTAGCGGACAACAATGAGCAGTTCTTC,CASTTGLADNNEQFF
NA,TRBV7-6,TRBJ1-1,NA,TGTGCCAGCACCCCAGGGGTGCGGTTGAACACTGAAGCTTTCTTT,CASTPGVRLNTEAFF
TRBD2,TRBV19,TRBJ2-1,NA,TGTGCCAGTAGTGCGGGACTAGCGAGCTCCTACAATGAGCAGTTCTTC,CASSAGLASSYNEQFF
NA,TRBV18,TRBJ2-7,once,TGTGCCAGCTCACTACAAGGGGAATACTACGAGCAGTACTTC,CASSLQGEYYEQYF
TRBD2,TRBV5-4,TRBJ2-3,NA,TGTGCCAGCAGTTCTCTAGCGGACTCTAGCACAGATACGCAGTATTTT,CASSSLADSSTDTQYF
NA,TRBV7-3,TRBJ1-1,many,TGTGCCAGCAGCTCTAGTGGCGGCGGGAACACTGAAGCTTTCTTT,CASSSSGGGNTEAFF
TRBD2,TRBV4-2,TRBJ2-3,NA,TGTGCCAGCAGCCGACTAGCGGGAGCTAGCACAGATACGCAGTATTTT,CASSRLAGASTDTQYF
TRBD1,TRBV27,TRBJ1-5,NA,TGTGCCAGCAGTTTCACAGGGGTCAATCAGCCCCAGCATTTT,CASSFTGVNQPQHF
NA,TRBV7-2,TRBJ2-5,NA,TGTGCCAGCAGCCTCTTCCAAGAGACCCAGTACTTC,CASSLFQETQYF
NA,TRBV9,TRBJ2-1,NA,TGTGCCAGCCGCTCGGGTAGCGAACACAATGAGCAGTTCTTC,CASRSGSEHNEQFF
NA,TRBV5-6,TRBJ1-1,NA,TGTGCCAGCAGCTTGAAAAGGAACACTGAAGCTTTCTTT,CASSLKRNTEAFF
NA,TRBV11-2,TRBJ1-1,NA,TGTGCCAGCAGCTTAGATCTCGGCAGGCCGAACACTGAAGCTTTCTTT,CASSLDLGRPNTEAFF
NA,TRBV19,TRBJ2-1,NA,TGTGCCAGTGGAAAGCGGAGCGGACCTTATGATGAGCAGTTCTTC,CASGKRSGPYDEQFF
TRBD1,TRBV6-6,TRBJ1-5,NA,TGTGCCAGCAGTTACTCTGCGGGACAGGGATACCAGCCCCAGCATTTT,CASSYSAGQGYQPQHF
NA,TRBV6-6,TRBJ1-2,NA,NA,CASSSSADGYTF
NA,TRBV19,TRBJ1-6,NA,TGTGCCAGTAGTGATCGTAACTCACCCCTCCACTTT,CASSDRNSPLHF
NA,TRBV2,TRBJ1-1,NA,TGTGCCAGCATATTATCGAACACTGAAGCTTTCTTT,CASILSNTEAFF
NA,TRBV5-1,TRBJ1-1,NA,TGCGCCAGCAGCATCAGGGACACTAACACTGAAGCTTTCTTT,CASSIRDTNTEAFF
NA,TRBV5-1,TRBJ2-6,NA,TGCGCCACTCAGGGCTCTGGGGCCAACGTCCTGACTTTC,CATQGSGANVLTF
NA,TRBV5-4,TRBJ2-2,NA,TGTGCCAGCAGCCTGGGGGGCGTGTCAGGGTCCACCGGGGAGCTGTTTTTT,CASSLGGVSGSTGELFF
NA,TRBV4-1,TRBJ2-7,NA,TGCGCCAGCAGCCAAGTCGGTGGCCTGGGCTCCTACGAGCAGTACTTC,CASSQVGGLGSYEQYF
NA,TRBV6-1,TRBJ2-3,NA,TGTGCCAGCACCGAGAATGGGGATACGCAGTATTTT,CASTENGDTQYF
NA,TRBV27,TRBJ2-6,few,TGTGCCAGCAGTTTCTGGGGGAACGGGGCCAACGTCCTGACTTTC,CASSFWGNGANVLTF
TRBD1,TRBV5-1,TRBJ2-5,NA,TGCGCCAGCAGCCGATCAGGGACAGACCAAGAGACCCAGTACTTC,CASSRSGTDQETQYF
TRBD1,TRBV19,TRBJ1-5,NA,TGTGCCAGTTCCTTCTCCGGGACAGCCGTTCAGCCCCAGCATTTT,CASSFSGTAVQPQHF
NA,TRBV5-1,TRBJ2-2,NA,TGCGCCAGCAGCTCCCGACCAGGGGCGAACACCGGGGAGCTGTTTTTT,CASSSRPGANTGELFF
TRBD2,TRBV28,TRBJ2-2,NA,TGTGCCAGCACCCTAGCTAGGACTAGGGTCACCGGGGAGCTGTTTTTT,CASTLARTRVTGELFF
NA,TRBV7-2,TRBJ1-5,NA,TGTGCCAGCAGCTTAGGGGGGATTGGCAATCAGCCCCAGCATTTT,CASSLGGIGNQPQHF
NA,TRBV7-5,TRBJ2-1,NA,TGTGTCAGAAGCTCGACCGCTCTGCCGGGACTAGCGGGAGGGGGGGCCAATGAGCAGTTCTTC,CVRSSTALPGLAGGGANEQFF
TRBD1,TRBV2,TRBJ1-1,NA,TGTGCCAGCAACCGAGGGACAGGGAGCACTGAAGCTTTCTTT,CASNRGTGSTEAFF
NA,TRBV28,TRBJ2-7,once,TGTGCCAGCACCCCCCGAGGGCGGGAAAAAATCCACGAGCAGTACTTC,CASTPRGREKIHEQYF
TRBD2,TRBV6-5,TRBJ2-7,few,TGTGCCAGCAGTTATCTGGGACTAGCGGTCCACGAGCAGTACTTC,CASSYLGLAVHEQYF
TRBD1,TRBV5-1,TRBJ2-5,NA,TGCGCCAGCAGCTGGGGACAGGGGGGACAAGAGACCCAGTACTTC,CASSWGQGGQETQYF